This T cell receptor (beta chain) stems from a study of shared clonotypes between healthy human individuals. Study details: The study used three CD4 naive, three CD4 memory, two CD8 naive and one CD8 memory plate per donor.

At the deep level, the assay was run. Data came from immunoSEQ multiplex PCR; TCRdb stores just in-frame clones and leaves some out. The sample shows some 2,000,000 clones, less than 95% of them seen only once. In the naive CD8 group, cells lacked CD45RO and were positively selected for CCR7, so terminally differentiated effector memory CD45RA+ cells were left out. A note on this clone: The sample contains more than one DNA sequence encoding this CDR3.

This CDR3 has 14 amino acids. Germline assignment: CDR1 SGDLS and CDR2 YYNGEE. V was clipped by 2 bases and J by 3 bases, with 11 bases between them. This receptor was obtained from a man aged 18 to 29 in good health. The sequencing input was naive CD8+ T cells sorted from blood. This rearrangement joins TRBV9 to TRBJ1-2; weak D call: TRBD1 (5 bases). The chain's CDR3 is CASSVGGGDYGYTF. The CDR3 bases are TGTGCCAGCAGCGTGGGGGGAGGTGACTATGGCTACACCTTC.